Shown below are 20 T cell receptor beta chains from a single sample sequenced in a study of blood T cells in healthy people across ages. Combining a sample-barcoded 5' primer with a J-beta primer mix, a second PCR ran for about 7 to 11 cycles. Each CDR3 protein is one row after TCRdb ran MiXCR on the 5' RACE reads. The repertoire holds 1.5 million to 2 million distinct CDR3 sequences, about 28% seen once, with 7.7% in the top ten. Source material: blood. These receptors came from a woman aged 25 to 45 in good health.

This rearrangement joins TRBV7-6 to TRBJ1-6; 7 nucleotides match TRBD1. Germline trimming cut 5 bases from V and 10 bases from J; bases unmatched to any gene: 5. The CDR3 consists of 13 residues. The germline CDR1 and CDR2 sequences are SGHVS and FNYEAQ. CDR3 bases: TGTGCCAGCAGCCCCGGGACAGAATCACCCCTCCACTTT. This gives the protein CASSPGTESPLHF.

This clonotype was seen a handful of times. This chain links TRBV15 with TRBJ2-3, with D tentatively TRBD1 (5 bases). V gave up 6 bases and J gave up 5 bases, with 12 bases separating them. Germline CDR1 reads LNHNV; CDR2 reads YYDKDF (reference sequence). The CDR3 has 13 amino acids. The CDR3 nucleotides are TGTGCCACCAGTTGGAAGGGGCAAGATACGCAGTATTTT. Its translation is CATSWKGQDTQYF.

The chain is built from TRBV12-3 or TRBV12-4 and TRBJ1-4, with unresolved D. The CDR3 sequence is 13 residues long. With 6 bases removed from V and 1 base from J, the gap between germline ends came to 6 bases. CDR3 sequence reads: CASSSETNEKLFF. The DNA of the CDR3 is TGTGCCAGCAGCTCGGAAACTAATGAAAAACTGTTTTTT.

This clonotype was found a few times. The CDR3 DNA reads TGTGCCAGCAGTCTAGGACGGTGGAACACTGAAGCTTTCTTT. Protein: CASSLGRWNTEAFF. The chain couples TRBV27 to TRBJ1-1, with D unclear. Germline V gives CDR1 MNHEY, CDR2 SMNVEV (reference sequence). Trimming removed 5 bases at V and 1 base at J, with 11 bases between. This CDR3 contains 14 residues.

The chain employs TRBV15 and TRBJ2-7; 8 positions agree with TRBD1. CDR1 is LNHNV, CDR2 YYDKDF, per germline (reference sequence). The V gene end was trimmed by 1 base and the J gene end by 4 bases; junction bases not matched to a gene: 6. This CDR3 region has 15 residues. CDR3 region: CATSRARGLGYEQYF. As DNA, the CDR3 is TGTGCCACCAGCAGAGCCAGGGGGCTCGGATACGAGCAGTACTTC.

This clonotype was seen many times. The V gene is TRBV7-2, the J gene TRBJ2-7, with 8 bases identical to TRBD2. This CDR3 is 14 amino acids long. CDR1 SGHTA and CDR2 FQGNSA come from the germline V gene. After removal of 8 bases from V and 2 bases from J, the junction contained 8 bases not matched to a gene. The CDR3 loop reads CASSPGAGAYEQYF. Written as DNA, the CDR3 is TGTGCCAGCTCACCAGGAGCGGGGGCCTACGAGCAGTACTTC.

Remarks on this clonotype: This may stem from a read error, because a much larger clone lies one nucleotide away. This chain joins TRBV7-9 and TRBJ2-5; possibly TRBD1 or TRBD2 for D (5 bases each). CDR1 and CDR2 (germline): SEHNR, FQNEAQ (reference sequence). The CDR3 runs 17 residues. The CDR3: CASSLGPRAASRGTLYF. CDR3 bases: TGTGCCAGCAGCTTAGGCCCCCGGGCGGCCTCACGTGGGACCCTGTACTTC.

The V gene is TRBV5-1, the J gene TRBJ2-5; D is possibly TRBD1 (6 bases). CDR1 and CDR2 from the germline V gene are SGHRS and YFSETQ. With 4 bases removed from V and 2 bases from J, the gap between germline ends came to 18 bases. CDR3 length equals 16 residues. CDR3 coding DNA: TGCGCCAGCAGCGCCCCCGTGAGGGGGTCTCAAGAGACCCAGTACTTC. Translating it yields CASSAPVRGSQETQYF.

The V gene is TRBV5-1, the J gene TRBJ2-2; D may be TRBD2 (6 bases). Trimming shortened V by 7 bases and J by 2 bases, and 9 bases separated the two germline ends. Germline V gene sequence: CDR1 SGHRS, CDR2 YFSETQ. CDR3 length: 13 amino acids. The CDR3 DNA reads as TGCGCCAGCCTAGCGCCTAACACCGGGGAGCTGTTTTTT. It yields the protein CASLAPNTGELFF.

The chain carries TRBV7-2 and TRBJ2-1, with D maybe TRBD1 (5 bases). Between the trimmed V and J ends, which lost 5 bases and 7 bases, there was a span of 12 bases. Germline V CDR1 and CDR2: SGHTA, FQGNSA. There are 13 residues in the CDR3. The CDR3 region is CASSKGAPNEQFF. The CDR3 nucleotides read TGTGCCAGCAGCAAAGGGGCTCCTAATGAGCAGTTCTTC.

This chain uses TRBV7-9 with TRBJ1-5; 7 positions agree with TRBD1. V shed 8 bases and J 11 bases; nucleotides not matched to a gene: 12. Germline assignment: CDR1 SEHNR and CDR2 FQNEAQ (reference sequence). The CDR3 spans 13 residues. CDR3 amino acids: CASGSGGGEAQHF. CDR3 bases: TGTGCCAGCGGCTCAGGGGGGGGTGAAGCCCAGCATTTT.

This clonotype was recorded many times. The rearrangement links TRBV7-2 to TRBJ2-7, with D perhaps matching TRBD1 or TRBD2 (5 bases each). Trimming cost V 3 bases and J 4 bases, with 19 bases left between them. There are 16 residues in the CDR3. Germline CDR1 and CDR2: SGHTA and FQGNSA. The CDR3 reads CASSFPRGERHYEQYF. CDR3 nucleotide sequence: TGTGCCAGCAGCTTCCCCCGGGGCGAACGCCATTACGAGCAGTACTTC.

There are many counts of this clonotype. The chain links TRBV29-1 to TRBJ2-7, with D maybe TRBD2 (6 bases). Trimming took off 5 bases at V and 7 bases at J, with 15 bases between the two ends. This CDR3 has 12 residues. Germline assignment: CDR1 SQVTM and CDR2 ANQGSEA. The CDR3 sequence is CSVRVLGGEQYF. The CDR3 DNA sequence: TGCAGCGTTCGAGTCCTGGGAGGAGAGCAGTACTTC.

This clonotype has ten or more counts. The V gene is TRBV2, the J gene TRBJ2-3, with D hard to call. CDR3 length equals 12 residues. V was shortened by 3 bases and J by 3 bases, with 4 bases between the two germline ends. Per germline, CDR1 SNHLY and CDR2 FYNNEI. The CDR3, as DNA: TGTGCCAGCAGTGACTTAACAGATACGCAGTATTTT. Its protein product is CASSDLTDTQYF. The variable domain in full, with the rest retrieved from reference TRBV2 and TRBJ2-3, is EPEVTQTPSHQVTQMGQEVILRCVPISNHLYFYWYRQILGQKVEFLVSFYNNEISEKSEIFDDQFSVERPDGSNFTLKIRSTKLEDSAMYFCASSDLTDTQYFGPGTRLTVL.

Points on this clonotype: An end of the junction differs from the germline gene, which may be a read error. The chain links TRBV20-1 to TRBJ1-2, with a weak D call TRBD1 (5 bases). The CDR3 runs 15 residues. Germline V gene sequence: CDR1 DFQATT, CDR2 SNEGSKA (reference sequence). CDR3 DNA sequence: TGCAATGCTAGAGGCCCCGGGACGGGTAACTATGGCTACACCTTC. It is translated as CNARGPGTGNYGYTF.

This clonotype was seen a few times. The V call is TRBV25-1, the J call TRBJ1-1; 11 bases match TRBD1. V lost 4 bases, J lost 6 bases, and 4 bases stayed unmatched. Germline CDR1 is MGHDK and CDR2 is SYGVNS. The CDR3 has 14 amino acids. Here the CDR3 DNA reads TGTGCCAGCAGTGGGGACAGGGGGAATCCTGAAGCTTTCTTT. This translates into CASSGDRGNPEAFF.

In its sample, this clonotype was seen a few times. The V gene is TRBV12-3 or TRBV12-4, the J gene TRBJ2-5; 16 bases line up with TRBD2. V lost 6 bases to trimming and J lost 5 bases; unmatched junction nucleotides: 9. This CDR3 spans 17 amino acids. CDR3 loop: CASSTGTSGRADETQYF. Written as DNA, the CDR3 is TGTGCCAGCAGCACCGGGACTAGCGGGAGGGCCGATGAGACCCAGTACTTC.

This chain joins TRBV10-3 and TRBJ1-1; D gene ambiguous. The CDR3 is 13 residues long. Trimming took 6 bases from V and 1 from J, leaving 9 bases between them. From germline, CDR1 is ENHRY and CDR2 SYGVKD. This CDR3 is CAIRERGNTEAFF. The CDR3 DNA is TGTGCCATCAGAGAGCGCGGGAACACTGAAGCTTTCTTT.

The chain combines TRBV7-2 with TRBJ2-1, with 9 positions matching TRBD2. Germline trimming cut 3 bases from V and 7 bases from J; bases unmatched to any gene: 4. Germline V gives CDR1 SGHTA, CDR2 FQGNSA. The CDR3 sequence is 14 residues long. Here the CDR3 reads CASSFSGSLNEQFF. Here the CDR3 DNA reads TGTGCCAGCAGCTTTAGCGGGAGTCTGAATGAGCAGTTCTTC.

This clonotype was observed many times. The chain couples TRBV20-1 to TRBJ2-3, with 11 nucleotides matching TRBD1. Looked up from germline, CDR1 is DFQATT and CDR2 is SNEGSKA (reference sequence). After removal of 2 bases from V and 3 bases from J, the junction contained 7 bases not matched to a gene. The CDR3 covers 16 residues. The CDR3 sequence is CSARLQGQGATDTQYF. The CDR3 DNA follows: TGCAGTGCTAGATTACAAGGACAGGGGGCAACAGATACGCAGTATTTT.